A selection of T cell receptor beta chains follows, all from one sample in a study of cytomegalovirus exposure and HLA in healthy donors. The table came from immunoSEQ multiplex PCR; TCRdb's copy has only in-frame clones and leaves some out. Among about 130,000 clones listed, over 75% were seen once. The specimen was PBMCs. These receptors originate from a boy younger than 18 in good health and CMV-seronegative. Each CDR3 is given with its conserved first and last residue. A D gene is named only where the DNA matches it firmly. Only some rows state a clone size, as once, few, many or a class for expanded clones.

d_gene: .; v_gene: TRBV7-9; abundance: .; j_gene: TRBJ1-1; CDR3nt: TGTTCCAGCAGCCAAACCGGGGGAGAAGCTTTCTTT; CDR3aa: CSSSQTGGEAFF
d_gene: TRBD2; v_gene: TRBV5-6; abundance: .; j_gene: TRBJ2-3; CDR3nt: TGTGCCAGCAGCTCTCTGGGGGGGGGCACAGATACGCAGTATTTT; CDR3aa: CASSSLGGGTDTQYF
d_gene: .; v_gene: TRBV9; abundance: once; j_gene: TRBJ2-2; CDR3nt: TGTGCCAGCAGCTTCGGCCAGGCGAACACCGGGGAGCTGTTTTTT; CDR3aa: CASSFGQANTGELFF
d_gene: .; v_gene: TRBV4-3; abundance: .; j_gene: TRBJ1-2; CDR3nt: TGCGCCAGCAGCCAGCTAACAGGAGACTATGGCTACACCTTC; CDR3aa: CASSQLTGDYGYTF
d_gene: .; v_gene: TRBV4-3; abundance: .; j_gene: TRBJ2-7; CDR3nt: TGCGCCAGCAGCCCGTCCGGACAGATCTCCTACGAGCAGTACTTC; CDR3aa: CASSPSGQISYEQYF
d_gene: .; v_gene: TRBV12-2; abundance: .; j_gene: TRBJ1-5; CDR3nt: TGTGCAAGTCGCTTAGAACGTAGGGGGAGCAATCAGCCCCAGCATTTT; CDR3aa: CASRLERRGSNQPQHF
d_gene: TRBD1; v_gene: TRBV5-1; abundance: .; j_gene: TRBJ1-1; CDR3nt: TGCGCCAGCAGCGACAGGGGATACACTGAAGCTTTCTTT; CDR3aa: CASSDRGYTEAFF
d_gene: .; v_gene: TRBV5-1; abundance: .; j_gene: TRBJ1-2; CDR3nt: TGCGCCAGCAGCTTCTTAGCAAACTATGGCTACCCCTTC; CDR3aa: CASSFLANYGYPF
d_gene: .; v_gene: TRBV9; abundance: once; j_gene: TRBJ2-2; CDR3nt: TGTGCCAGCACCCCGGGAATCGGAGACGGGGAGCTGTTTTTT; CDR3aa: CASTPGIGDGELFF
d_gene: .; v_gene: TRBV5-4; abundance: .; j_gene: TRBJ2-1; CDR3nt: TGTGCCAGCAGCTTGGCGTCGTCCTCCTACAATGAGCAGTTCTTC; CDR3aa: CASSLASSSYNEQFF
d_gene: .; v_gene: TRBV27; abundance: .; j_gene: TRBJ2-7; CDR3nt: TGTGCCAGCAGTTTTACAGCCAACCAAATTTACGAGCAGTACTTC; CDR3aa: CASSFTANQIYEQYF
d_gene: .; v_gene: TRBV7-6; abundance: .; j_gene: TRBJ2-7; CDR3nt: TGTGCCAGCAGCTTAGCGCCAGGCTCCTACGAGCAGTACTTC; CDR3aa: CASSLAPGSYEQYF
d_gene: .; v_gene: TRBV19; abundance: .; j_gene: TRBJ1-5; CDR3nt: TGTGCCAGTAGTCCCACCGGGACAAATAATCAGCCCCAGCATTTT; CDR3aa: CASSPTGTNNQPQHF
d_gene: TRBD2; v_gene: TRBV10-3; abundance: .; j_gene: TRBJ2-7; CDR3nt: TGTGCCATCAGTTTAGCGGGCAGCTCCTACGAGCAGTACTTC; CDR3aa: CAISLAGSSYEQYF
d_gene: TRBD1; v_gene: TRBV6-5; abundance: few; j_gene: TRBJ1-6; CDR3nt: TGTGCCAGCAGTCGGGACAGGAGGAATTCACCCCTCCACTTT; CDR3aa: CASSRDRRNSPLHF
d_gene: .; v_gene: TRBV6-1; abundance: .; j_gene: TRBJ2-2; CDR3nt: TGTGCCAGTACGTCTAATGAGGGGGACACCGGGGAGCTGTTTTTT; CDR3aa: CASTSNEGDTGELFF